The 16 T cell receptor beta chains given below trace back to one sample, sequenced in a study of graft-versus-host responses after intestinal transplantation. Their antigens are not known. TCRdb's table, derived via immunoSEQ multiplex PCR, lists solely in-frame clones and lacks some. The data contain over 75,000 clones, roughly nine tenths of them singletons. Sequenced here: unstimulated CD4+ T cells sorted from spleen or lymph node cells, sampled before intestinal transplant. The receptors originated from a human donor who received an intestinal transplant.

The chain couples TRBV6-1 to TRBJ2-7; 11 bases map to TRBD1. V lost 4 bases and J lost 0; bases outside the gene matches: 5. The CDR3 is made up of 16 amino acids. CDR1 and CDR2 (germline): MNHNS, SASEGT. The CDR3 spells CASSARTGGSSYEQYF. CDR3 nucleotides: TGTGCCAGCAGTGCTCGGACAGGGGGCAGCTCCTACGAGCAGTACTTC.

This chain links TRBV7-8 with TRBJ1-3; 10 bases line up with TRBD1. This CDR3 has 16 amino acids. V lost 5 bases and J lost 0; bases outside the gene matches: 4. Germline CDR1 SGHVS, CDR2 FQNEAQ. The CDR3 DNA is TGTGCCAGCAGCCGCCGACAGGGGGCCTCTGGAAACACCATATATTTT. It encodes CASSRRQGASGNTIYF. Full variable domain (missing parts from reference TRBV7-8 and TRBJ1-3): GAGVSQSPRYKVAKRGQDVALRCDPISGHVSLFWYQQALGQGPEFLTYFQNEAQLDKSGLPSDRFFAERPEGSVSTLKIQRTQQEDSAVYLCASSRRQGASGNTIYFGEGSWLTVV.

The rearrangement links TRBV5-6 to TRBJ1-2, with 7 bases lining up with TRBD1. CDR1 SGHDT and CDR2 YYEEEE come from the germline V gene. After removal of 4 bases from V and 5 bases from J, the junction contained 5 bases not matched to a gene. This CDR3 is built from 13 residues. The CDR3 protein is CASSPGTEYGYTF. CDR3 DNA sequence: TGTGCCAGCAGCCCTGGGACAGAATATGGCTACACCTTC.

CDR3 sequence reads: CASRGQSGNTIYF. The CDR3 DNA sequence: TGTGCCAGCAGGGGACAGTCTGGAAACACCATATATTTT. V and J are TRBV7-2 and TRBJ1-3; 7 positions agree with TRBD1. Germline trimming cut 6 bases from V and 1 base from J; bases unmatched to any gene: 0. The length of the CDR3 is 13 residues. The germline V gene encodes CDR1 SGHTA and CDR2 FQGNSA.

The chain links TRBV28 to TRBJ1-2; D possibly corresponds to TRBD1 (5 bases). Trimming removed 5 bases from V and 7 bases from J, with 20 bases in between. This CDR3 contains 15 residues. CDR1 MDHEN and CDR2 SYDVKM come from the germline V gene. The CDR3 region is CASSPPGAGSGGYTF. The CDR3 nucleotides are TGTGCCAGCAGTCCCCCGGGCGCAGGGTCGGGTGGCTACACCTTC.

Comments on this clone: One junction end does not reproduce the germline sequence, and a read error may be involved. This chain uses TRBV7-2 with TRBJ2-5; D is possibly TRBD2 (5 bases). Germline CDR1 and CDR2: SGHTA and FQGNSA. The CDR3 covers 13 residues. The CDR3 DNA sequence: TGTGCCAGCAGCCGCGGACTGGAAGAGGCCCAGTACTTC. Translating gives CASSRGLEEAQYF.

CDR3 region: CASSLGTGSQPQHF. The CDR3 nucleotides read TGTGCCAGCAGTCTCGGGACAGGGAGTCAGCCCCAGCATTTT. The rearrangement joins TRBV7-8 to TRBJ1-5, with 9 bases aligning to TRBD1. This CDR3 has 14 amino acids. J lost 6 bases, V lost 6 bases, and 6 bases had no gene match. Per germline, CDR1 SGHVS and CDR2 FQNEAQ.

The CDR3, as DNA: TGTGCCAGCAGCCAAGTTACTCCAGGCGGGGAGCTGTTTTTT. This codes for CASSQVTPGGELFF. The V call is TRBV14, the J call TRBJ2-2; D is undetermined. The CDR3 spans 14 residues. CDR1 is SGHDN, CDR2 FVKESK, per germline. V lost 1 base to trimming and J lost 7 bases, with 10 bases between them.

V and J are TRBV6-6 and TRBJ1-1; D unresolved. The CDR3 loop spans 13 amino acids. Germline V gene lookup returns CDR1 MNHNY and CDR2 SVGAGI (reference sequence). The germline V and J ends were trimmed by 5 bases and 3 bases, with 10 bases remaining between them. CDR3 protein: CASSGTVDTEAFF. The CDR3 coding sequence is TGTGCCAGCAGTGGTACAGTAGACACTGAAGCTTTCTTT.

CDR3 residues: CASSLAGVSYEQYF. CDR3 coding DNA: TGTGCCAGCAGCTTAGCGGGAGTATCCTACGAGCAGTACTTC. The V and J genes are TRBV7-2 and TRBJ2-7, with D perhaps TRBD2 (5 bases). V gave up 0 bases and J gave up 1 base, with 7 bases separating them. Per germline, CDR1 SGHTA and CDR2 FQGNSA. The CDR3 is 14 amino acids.

CDR3 DNA sequence: TGTGCCAGCAGTCCGAGGACTAGCGGTTACAATGAGCAGTTCTTC. Amino acid sequence: CASSPRTSGYNEQFF. The V gene is TRBV6-5, the J gene TRBJ2-1; the match to TRBD2 covers 10 bases. In germline, CDR1 is MNHEY, CDR2 SVGAGI. Trimming cost V 5 bases and J 4 bases; bases outside gene matches: 5. CDR3 length equals 15 residues.

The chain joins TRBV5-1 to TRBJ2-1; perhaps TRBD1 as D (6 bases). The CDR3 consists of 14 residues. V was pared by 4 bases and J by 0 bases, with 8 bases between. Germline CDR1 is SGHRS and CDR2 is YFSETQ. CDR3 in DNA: TGCGCCAGCAGCCGGGACAACTCCTACAATGAGCAGTTCTTC. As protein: CASSRDNSYNEQFF.

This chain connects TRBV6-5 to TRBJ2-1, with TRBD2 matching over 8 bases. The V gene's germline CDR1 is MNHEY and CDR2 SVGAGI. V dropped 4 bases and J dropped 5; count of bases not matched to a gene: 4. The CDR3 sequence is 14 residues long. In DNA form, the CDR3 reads TGTGCCAGCAGTTTCCGGGGGGGGAACAATGAGCAGTTCTTC. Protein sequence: CASSFRGGNNEQFF.

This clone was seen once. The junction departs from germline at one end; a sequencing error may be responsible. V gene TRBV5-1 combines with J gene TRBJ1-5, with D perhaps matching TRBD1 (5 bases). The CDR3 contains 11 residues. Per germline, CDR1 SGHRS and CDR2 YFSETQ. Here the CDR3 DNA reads TGCGCCAGCAGCTCACGGGGGTGTGCGTATTTT. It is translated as CASSSRGCAYF.

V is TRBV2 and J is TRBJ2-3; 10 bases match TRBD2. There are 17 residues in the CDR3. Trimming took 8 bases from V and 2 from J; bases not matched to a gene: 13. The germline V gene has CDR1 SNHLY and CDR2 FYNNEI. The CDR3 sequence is CASGGGGTSVDTDTQYF. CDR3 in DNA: TGTGCCAGCGGAGGGGGTGGGACTAGCGTGGACACAGATACGCAGTATTTT. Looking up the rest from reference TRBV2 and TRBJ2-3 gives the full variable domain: EPEVTQTPSHQVTQMGQEVILRCVPISNHLYFYWYRQILGQKVEFLVSFYNNEISEKSEIFDDQFSVERPDGSNFTLKIRSTKLEDSAMYFCASGGGGTSVDTDTQYFGPGTRLTVL.

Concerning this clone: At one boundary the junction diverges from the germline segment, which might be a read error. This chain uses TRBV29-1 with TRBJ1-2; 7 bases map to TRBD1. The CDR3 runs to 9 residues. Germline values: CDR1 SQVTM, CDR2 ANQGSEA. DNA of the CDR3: TGCAGCGTTGGGCCAGGGGGTAGCTTC. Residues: CSVGPGGSF.